The 3 T cell receptor beta chains below come from one sample, sequenced in a study of blood T cells in healthy people across ages. With a J-beta primer mix and a sample-barcoded 5' primer, a second PCR ran about 7 to 11 cycles. TCRdb redid the calling of the 5' RACE reads with MiXCR, one entry per CDR3 protein. The repertoire holds approximately 730,000 distinct CDR3 sequences, with 40% to 65% as singletons. The material sequenced was blood. These receptors were taken from a man older than 75 in good health.

The chain links TRBV5-1 to TRBJ2-5, with D possibly matching TRBD1 (6 bases). This CDR3 is built from 14 residues. Germline V gene data show CDR1 as SGHRS and CDR2 as YFSETQ. V was shortened by 4 bases and J by 2 bases, with 12 bases between the two germline ends. The CDR3 loop is CASSALTGQETQYF. The CDR3 coding sequence is TGCGCCAGCAGCGCCTTGACAGGACAAGAGACCCAGTACTTC. The variable domain in full, with the rest retrieved from reference TRBV5-1 and TRBJ2-5, is KAGVTQTPRYLIKTRGQQVTLSCSPISGHRSVSWYQQTPGQGLQFLFEYFSETQRNKGNFPGRFSGRQFSNSRSEMNVSTLELGDSALYLCASSALTGQETQYFGPGTRLLVL.

This clonotype was detected only a few times. V gene TRBV29-1 combines with J gene TRBJ2-3; 8 nucleotides line up with TRBD1. V lost 3 bases and J lost 6; bases outside the gene matches: 11. Germline V gene data show CDR1 as SQVTM and CDR2 as ANQGSEA. The CDR3 loop spans 15 amino acids. CDR3 DNA: TGCAGCGTTGAGGGCGGGACGAGACAGGGGGATACGCAGTATTTT. It translates to CSVEGGTRQGDTQYF.

This clonotype was seen more than once but under ten times. V gene TRBV27 combines with J gene TRBJ2-7; possibly TRBD2 for D (6 bases). The end of the DNA aligns better with TRBJ2-5, so the J call may be wrong. Germline lookup yields CDR1 MNHEY and CDR2 SMNVEV (reference sequence). The CDR3 consists of 13 residues. The CDR3 protein is CASKFGGAETQYF. CDR3 nucleotides: TGTGCCAGCAAGTTCGGAGGGGCTGAGACCCAGTACTTC.